This T cell receptor beta chain came from a study of T cell changes during pregnancy in multiple sclerosis. The CDR3 has 16 amino acids. The V gene's germline CDR1 is SGHTA and CDR2 FQGNSA. Trimming removed 2 bases from V and 1 base from J; junction bases left unmatched: 4. Measured with immunoSEQ multiplex PCR; TCRdb has only the in-frame clones, and not every one. The sample lists roughly 99,000 clones; 85% to 95% were seen once. The chain couples TRBV7-2 to TRBJ1-3; 8 positions match TRBD1. The receptor's source is a female donor in good health, enrolled as a control in a pregnancy study. This specimen was peripheral blood, taken in the third trimester of pregnancy. The CDR3 region is CASSLSGGLSGNTIYF. The CDR3 coding sequence is TGTGCCAGCAGCTTATCAGGGGGCCTTTCTGGAAACACCATATATTTT.